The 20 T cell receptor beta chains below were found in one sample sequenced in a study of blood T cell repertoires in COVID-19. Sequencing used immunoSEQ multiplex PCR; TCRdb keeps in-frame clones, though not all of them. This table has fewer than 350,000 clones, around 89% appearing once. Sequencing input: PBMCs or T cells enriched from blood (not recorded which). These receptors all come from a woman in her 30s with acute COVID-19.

The CDR3 nucleotides are TGTGCCAGCAGTTTGGGGGGGAATAAAGGCTATGGCTACACCTTC. Its translation is CASSLGGNKGYGYTF. The rearrangement joins TRBV28 to TRBJ1-2; D might be TRBD1 (5 bases). CDR3 length: 15 amino acids. The V gene lost 3 bases and the J gene lost 4 bases, with 15 bases spanning the gap. Germline CDR1 is MDHEN and CDR2 is SYDVKM.

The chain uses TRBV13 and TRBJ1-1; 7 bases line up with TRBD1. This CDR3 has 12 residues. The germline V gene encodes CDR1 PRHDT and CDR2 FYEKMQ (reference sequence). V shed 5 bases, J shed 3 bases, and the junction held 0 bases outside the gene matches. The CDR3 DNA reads TGTGCCAGCAGCACAGGGGACACTGAAGCTTTCTTT. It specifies CASSTGDTEAFF.

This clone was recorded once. The CDR3 loop is CAWRRGFFGTDTQYF. CDR3 DNA sequence: TGTGCCTGGAGAAGGGGGTTTTTTGGCACAGATACGCAGTATTTT. V usage is TRBV30 and J usage is TRBJ2-3; weak D call: TRBD1 (6 bases). The CDR3 has 15 amino acids. The V gene's germline CDR1 is GTSNPN and CDR2 SVGIG (reference sequence). V gave up 3 bases and J gave up 1 base, with 14 bases separating them.

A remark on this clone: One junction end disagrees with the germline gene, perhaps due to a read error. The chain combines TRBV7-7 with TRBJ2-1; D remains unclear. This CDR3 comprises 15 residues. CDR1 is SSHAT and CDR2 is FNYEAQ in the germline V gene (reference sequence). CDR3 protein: CASSPTEAIPGEQFF. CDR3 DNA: TGTGCTAGCAGCCCCACCGAGGCCATACCGGGTGAGCAGTTCTTC.

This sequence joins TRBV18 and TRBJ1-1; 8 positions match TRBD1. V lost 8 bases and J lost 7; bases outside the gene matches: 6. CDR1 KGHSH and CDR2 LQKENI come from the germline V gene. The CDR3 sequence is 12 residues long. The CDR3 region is CASADREGEAFF. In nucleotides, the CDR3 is TGTGCCAGCGCGGACAGGGAGGGTGAAGCTTTCTTT.

CDR3 region: CASSDRDNPNYGYTF. The CDR3 DNA reads as TGTGCCAGCTCAGATCGGGACAACCCTAACTATGGCTACACCTTC. The chain has TRBV18 and TRBJ1-2; perhaps TRBD1 as D (6 bases). V lost 5 bases to trimming and J lost 0 bases, with 13 bases between them. Per the germline V gene, CDR1 is KGHSH and CDR2 is LQKENI. The CDR3 covers 15 residues.

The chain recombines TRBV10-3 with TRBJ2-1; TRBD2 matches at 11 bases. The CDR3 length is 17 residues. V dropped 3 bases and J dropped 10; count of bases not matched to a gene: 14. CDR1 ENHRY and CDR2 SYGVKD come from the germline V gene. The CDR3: CAISDPTGTSGKVEQFF. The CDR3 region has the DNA TGTGCCATCAGTGACCCCACCGGGACTAGCGGTAAAGTAGAGCAGTTCTTC.

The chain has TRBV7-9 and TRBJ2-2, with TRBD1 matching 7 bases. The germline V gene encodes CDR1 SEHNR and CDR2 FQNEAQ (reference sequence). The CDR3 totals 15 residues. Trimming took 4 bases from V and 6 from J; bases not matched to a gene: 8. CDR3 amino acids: CASSSAGTASGELFF. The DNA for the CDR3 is TGTGCCAGCAGCTCGGCCGGGACAGCGTCCGGGGAGCTGTTTTTT.

Here the CDR3 reads CASSTLGDGQPQHF. CDR3 bases: TGCGCCAGCAGCACGCTAGGCGACGGACAGCCCCAGCATTTT. This chain joins TRBV4-1 and TRBJ1-5; D unclear. The CDR3 consists of 14 residues. V lost 5 bases and J lost 7, with 15 bases in between. Germline assignment: CDR1 MGHRA and CDR2 YSYEKL.

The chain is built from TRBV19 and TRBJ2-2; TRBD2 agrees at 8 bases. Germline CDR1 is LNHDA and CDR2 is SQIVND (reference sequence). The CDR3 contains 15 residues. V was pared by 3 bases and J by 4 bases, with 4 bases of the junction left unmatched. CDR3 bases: TGTGCCAGTAGTATCCAGCGGGAGTTCACCGGGGAGCTGTTTTTT. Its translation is CASSIQREFTGELFF. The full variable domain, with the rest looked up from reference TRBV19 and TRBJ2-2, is DGGITQSPKYLFRKEGQNVTLSCEQNLNHDAMYWYRQDPGQGLRLIYYSQIVNDFQKGDIAEGYSVSREKKESFPLTVTSAQKNPTAFYLCASSIQREFTGELFFGEGSRLTVL.

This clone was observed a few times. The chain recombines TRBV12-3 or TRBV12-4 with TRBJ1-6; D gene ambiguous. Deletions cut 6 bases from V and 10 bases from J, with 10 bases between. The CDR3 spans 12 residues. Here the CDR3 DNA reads TGTGCCAGCAGCCCGGCGAGGTCACCCCTCCACTTT. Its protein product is CASSPARSPLHF.

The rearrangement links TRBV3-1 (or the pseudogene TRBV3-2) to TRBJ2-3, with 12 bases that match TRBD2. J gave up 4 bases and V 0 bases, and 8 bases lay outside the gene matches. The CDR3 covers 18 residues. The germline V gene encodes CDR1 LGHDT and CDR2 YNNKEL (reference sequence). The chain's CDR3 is CASSQDPLAGGSADTQYF. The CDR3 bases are TGTGCCAGCAGCCAAGATCCCCTAGCGGGAGGGAGTGCAGATACGCAGTATTTT.

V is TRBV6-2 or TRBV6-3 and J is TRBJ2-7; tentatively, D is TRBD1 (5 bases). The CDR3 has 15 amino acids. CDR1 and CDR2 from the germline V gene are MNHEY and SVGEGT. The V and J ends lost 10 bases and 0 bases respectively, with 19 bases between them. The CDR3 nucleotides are TGTGCCACCAGCACCTCCGCAGGGTACTCCTACGAGCAGTACTTC. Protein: CATSTSAGYSYEQYF.

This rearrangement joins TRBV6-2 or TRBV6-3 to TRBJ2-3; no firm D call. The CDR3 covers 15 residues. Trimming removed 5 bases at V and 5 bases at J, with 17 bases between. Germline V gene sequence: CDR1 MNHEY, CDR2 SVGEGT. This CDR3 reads CASSPRGLVLDTQYF. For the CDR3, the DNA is TGTGCCAGCAGTCCACGAGGTCTAGTTTTAGATACGCAGTATTTT.

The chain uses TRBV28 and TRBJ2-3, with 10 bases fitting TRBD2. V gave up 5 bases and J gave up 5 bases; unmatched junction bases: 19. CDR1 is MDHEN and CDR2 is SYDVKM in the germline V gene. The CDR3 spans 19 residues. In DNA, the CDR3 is TGTGCCAGCAGTCCCAGCGGTCCCCGAGTAGGACTAGCGGTAGATACGCAGTATTTT. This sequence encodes CASSPSGPRVGLAVDTQYF.

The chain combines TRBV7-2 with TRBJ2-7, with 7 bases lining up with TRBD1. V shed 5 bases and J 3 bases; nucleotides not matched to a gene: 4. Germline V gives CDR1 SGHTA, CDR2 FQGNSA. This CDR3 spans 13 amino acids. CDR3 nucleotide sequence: TGTGCCAGCAGCCCCGGGACAGTCTACGAGCAGTACTTC. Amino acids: CASSPGTVYEQYF. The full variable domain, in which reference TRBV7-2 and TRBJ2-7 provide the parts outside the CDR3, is GAGVSQSPSNKVTEKGKDVELRCDPISGHTALYWYRQSLGQGLEFLIYFQGNSAPDKSGLPSDRFSAERTGGSVSTLTIQRTQQEDSAVYLCASSPGTVYEQYFGPGTRLTVT.

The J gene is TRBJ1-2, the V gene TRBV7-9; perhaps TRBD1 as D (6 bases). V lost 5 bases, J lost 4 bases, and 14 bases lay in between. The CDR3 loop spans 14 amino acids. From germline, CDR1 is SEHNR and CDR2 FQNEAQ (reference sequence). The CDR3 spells CASSPRRGGYGYTF. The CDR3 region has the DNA TGTGCCAGCAGCCCTAGGAGGGGGGGCTATGGCTACACCTTC.

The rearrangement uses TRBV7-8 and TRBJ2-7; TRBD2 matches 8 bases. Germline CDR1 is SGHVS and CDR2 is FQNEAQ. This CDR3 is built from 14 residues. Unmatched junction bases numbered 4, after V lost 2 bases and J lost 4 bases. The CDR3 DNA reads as TGTGCCAGCAGCTTATTCGGGAGGGCATACGAGCAGTACTTC. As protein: CASSLFGRAYEQYF.

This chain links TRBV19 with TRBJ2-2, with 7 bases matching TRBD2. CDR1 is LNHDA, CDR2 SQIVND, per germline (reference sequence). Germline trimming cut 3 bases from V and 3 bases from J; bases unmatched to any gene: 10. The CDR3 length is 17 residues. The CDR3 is CASSIPDSGSDTGELFF. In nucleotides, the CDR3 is TGTGCCAGTAGTATCCCCGATAGCGGGTCTGACACCGGGGAGCTGTTTTTT.

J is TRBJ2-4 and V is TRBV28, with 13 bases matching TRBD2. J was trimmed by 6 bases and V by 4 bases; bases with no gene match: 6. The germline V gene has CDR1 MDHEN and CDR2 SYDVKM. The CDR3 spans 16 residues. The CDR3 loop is CASSSILAGGVNIQYF. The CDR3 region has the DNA TGTGCCAGCAGTTCGATACTAGCGGGAGGGGTAAACATTCAGTACTTC.